This T cell receptor beta chain was recorded in a study of early T cells in non-severe SARS-CoV-2 infection. In the study overall: The input, bulk RNA from unsorted whole blood, was sequenced, and chains were unpaired. Study conclusions and caveats: VDJdb-based annotation leaned toward anti-spike CD8 responses and missed private and CD4 specificities.

The germline CDR1 and CDR2 sequences are MDHEN and SYDVKM. CDR3 length: 16 residues. Trimming at V came to 3 bases and at J to 0 bases, leaving 3 bases not matched to a gene. Attachment of unique molecular identifiers was made to individual cDNA molecules. MiXCR was run by TCRdb on the 5' RACE reads, yielding one entry per CDR3 protein. This sample carries tens of thousands of distinct CDR3 sequences, under 15% of them seen once, and the ten largest clones take around 1.3%. Worth noting for this clonotype: What it recognizes is unknown.

The chain recombines TRBV28 with TRBJ2-3, with 10 bases aligning to TRBD2. The receptor was isolated from an adult who was a healthcare worker with PCR-confirmed SARS-CoV-2 infection or an uninfected control (not recorded which). Material: whole blood. CDR3 in amino acids: CASSFGLADSTDTQYF. In DNA form, the CDR3 reads TGTGCCAGCAGTTTCGGACTAGCGGACAGCACAGATACGCAGTATTTT.